This entry is about one T cell receptor beta chain. In the source study's methods: Quantification of nucleated cells was approximated via reference gene primer amplification. Generated by immunoSEQ multiplex PCR, the TCRdb table keeps only in-frame clones and is missing some. That table furnishes V, J and clone size, whereas the DNA furnished D and trimming. The sample has fewer than 250,000 clones; about 90% are singletons. The sample is drawn from a study of blood T cell repertoires in COVID-19. For the study at large: Samples came from the United States, Italy and Spain, spanning acute and convalescent COVID-19.

Seattle participants joined during active infection and were tracked over time. This clonotype was sampled from a man aged 25-45 years with COVID-19, enrolled during active disease. The sequencing input was peripheral blood.

The CDR3 nucleotides are TGTGCCATGAGTTTGAGGGCGTGGGATGGAAACACCATATATTTT. Its translation: CAMSLRAWDGNTIYF. The chain is built from TRBV10-3 and TRBJ1-3; D remains unclear. This CDR3 is built from 15 residues. V lost 9 bases to trimming and J lost 3 bases, with 18 bases between them. Per the germline V gene, CDR1 is ENHRY and CDR2 is SYGVKD.